The rows below give T cell receptor beta chains drawn from one sample of a study of blood T cell repertoires in COVID-19. Assay: immunoSEQ multiplex PCR; the TCRdb copy retains only in-frame clones and omits some. In the table there are over 200,000 clones, roughly four fifths of which are singletons. The sample consisted of peripheral blood. These receptors were obtained from a woman between 35 and 50 years old with active or convalescent COVID-19. CDR3s include the opening cysteine and the closing phenylalanine or tryptophan. The D gene is left open where the match is weak.

d_call v_call cdr3_aa
TRBD1 TRBV4-3 CASSQDAGGDEAFF
TRBD1 TRBV11-3 CASSEDRGDTEAFF
. TRBV2 CASSEFSRWFADSNQPQHF
TRBD1 TRBV11-1 CASSLDSTGNEKLFF
TRBD2 TRBV6-5 CASRGPSGGPLVF
TRBD1 TRBV2 CASRRTGSNQPQHF
. TRBV25-1 CASSESREEATDTQYF
TRBD2 TRBV5-1 CASSRSRAGGSRQETQYF
TRBD1 TRBV27 CASSLDRETQYF
. TRBV6-5 CASSYSWSGSAYEQYF
TRBD2 TRBV5-1 CASSQSGSIEYEQYF